This paragraph covers one T cell receptor beta chain sequence. This CDR3 comprises 13 residues. Germline loops: CDR1 LGHNA, CDR2 YNFKEQ. Trimming removed 3 bases at V and 3 bases at J, with 8 bases between. The PCR used 60 Vbeta and 13 Jbeta primers. Produced via immunoSEQ multiplex PCR; TCRdb's table is partial and in-frame only. The sample consists of some 180,000 clones, 73% of them appearing once. The source of the sample is a study of cytomegalovirus exposure and HLA in healthy donors. Sequenced sample: PBMCs. The V call is TRBV4-2, the J call TRBJ1-1, with D unresolved. This TCR came from a woman younger than 30 in good health and CMV-seropositive. As DNA, the CDR3 is TGTGCCAGCAGCCAGGCGGGGTACACTGAAGCTTTCTTT. As protein: CASSQAGYTEAFF.